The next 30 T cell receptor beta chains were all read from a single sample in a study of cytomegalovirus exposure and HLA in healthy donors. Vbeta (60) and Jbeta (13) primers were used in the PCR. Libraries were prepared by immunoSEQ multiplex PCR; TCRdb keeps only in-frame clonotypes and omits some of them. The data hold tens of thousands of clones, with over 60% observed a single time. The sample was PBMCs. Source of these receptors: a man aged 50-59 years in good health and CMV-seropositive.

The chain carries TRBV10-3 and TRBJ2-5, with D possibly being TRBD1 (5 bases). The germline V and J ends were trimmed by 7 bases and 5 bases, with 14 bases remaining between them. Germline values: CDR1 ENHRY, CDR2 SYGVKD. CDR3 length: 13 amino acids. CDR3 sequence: CAITPQGQETQYF. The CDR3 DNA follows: TGTGCCATCACTCCCCAGGGCCAGGAGACCCAGTACTTC.

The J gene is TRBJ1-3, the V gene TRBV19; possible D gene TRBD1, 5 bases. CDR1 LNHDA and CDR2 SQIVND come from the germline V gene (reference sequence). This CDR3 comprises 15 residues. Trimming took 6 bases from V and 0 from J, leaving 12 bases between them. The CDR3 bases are TGTGCCAGTAGCTTCGACAGCAGCTCTGGAAACACCATATATTTT. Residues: CASSFDSSSGNTIYF. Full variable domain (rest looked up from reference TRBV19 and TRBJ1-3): DGGITQSPKYLFRKEGQNVTLSCEQNLNHDAMYWYRQDPGQGLRLIYYSQIVNDFQKGDIAEGYSVSREKKESFPLTVTSAQKNPTAFYLCASSFDSSSGNTIYFGEGSWLTVV.

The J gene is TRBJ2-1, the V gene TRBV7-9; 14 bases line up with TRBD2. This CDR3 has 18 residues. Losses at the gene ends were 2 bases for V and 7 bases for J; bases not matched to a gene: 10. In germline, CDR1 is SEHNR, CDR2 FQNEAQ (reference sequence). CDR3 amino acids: CASSLSLTSGRAGNEQFF. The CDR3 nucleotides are TGTGCCAGCAGCTTAAGCCTGACTAGCGGGAGGGCTGGGAATGAGCAGTTCTTC.

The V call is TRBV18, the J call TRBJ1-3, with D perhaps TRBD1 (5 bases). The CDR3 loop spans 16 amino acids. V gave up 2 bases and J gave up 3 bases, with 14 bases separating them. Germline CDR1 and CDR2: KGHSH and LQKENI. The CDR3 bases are TGTGCCAGCTCACCATTAAGGCAGGGCCTTGGAAACACCATATATTTT. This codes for CASSPLRQGLGNTIYF.

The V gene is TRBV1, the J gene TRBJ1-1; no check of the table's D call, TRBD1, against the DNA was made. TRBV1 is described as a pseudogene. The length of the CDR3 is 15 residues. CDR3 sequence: CTSSPETGNGTEAFF. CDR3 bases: TGCACCAGCAGCCCCGAAACAGGGAACGGCACTGAAGCTTTCTTT.

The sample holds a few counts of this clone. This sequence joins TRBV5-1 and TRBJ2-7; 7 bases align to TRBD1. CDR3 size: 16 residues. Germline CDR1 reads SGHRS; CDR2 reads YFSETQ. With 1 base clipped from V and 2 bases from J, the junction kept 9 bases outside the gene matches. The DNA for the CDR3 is TGCGCCAGCAGCTTGCGAACCGGGGACAGTACCTACGAGCAGTACTTC. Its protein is CASSLRTGDSTYEQYF.

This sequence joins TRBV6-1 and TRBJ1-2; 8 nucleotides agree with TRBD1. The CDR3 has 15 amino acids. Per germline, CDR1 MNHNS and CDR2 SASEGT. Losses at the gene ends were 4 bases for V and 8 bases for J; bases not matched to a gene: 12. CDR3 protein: CASSVAGQGERGYTF. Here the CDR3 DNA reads TGTGCCAGCAGTGTAGCCGGACAGGGAGAAAGGGGCTACACCTTC.

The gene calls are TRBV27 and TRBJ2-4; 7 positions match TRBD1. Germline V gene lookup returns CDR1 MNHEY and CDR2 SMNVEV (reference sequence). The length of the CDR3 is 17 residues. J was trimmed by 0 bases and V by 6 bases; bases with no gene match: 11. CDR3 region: CASSETGLSLAKNIQYF. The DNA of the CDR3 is TGTGCCAGCAGCGAGACAGGGCTCTCCCTAGCCAAAAACATTCAGTACTTC.

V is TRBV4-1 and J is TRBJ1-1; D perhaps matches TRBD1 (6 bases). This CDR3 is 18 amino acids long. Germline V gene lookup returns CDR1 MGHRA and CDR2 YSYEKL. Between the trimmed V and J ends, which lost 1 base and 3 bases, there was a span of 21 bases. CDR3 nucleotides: TGCGCCAGCAGCCAAGCACTTAGGGGGAAGACAATTTACACTGAAGCTTTCTTT. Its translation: CASSQALRGKTIYTEAFF.

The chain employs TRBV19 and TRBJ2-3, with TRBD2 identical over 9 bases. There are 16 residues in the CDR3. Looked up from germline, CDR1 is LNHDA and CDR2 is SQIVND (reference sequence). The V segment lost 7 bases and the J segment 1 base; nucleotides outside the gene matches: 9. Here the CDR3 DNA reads TGTGCCAGTACCCTAAGCGGGGGGCGCGGCACAGATACGCAGTATTTT. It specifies CASTLSGGRGTDTQYF.

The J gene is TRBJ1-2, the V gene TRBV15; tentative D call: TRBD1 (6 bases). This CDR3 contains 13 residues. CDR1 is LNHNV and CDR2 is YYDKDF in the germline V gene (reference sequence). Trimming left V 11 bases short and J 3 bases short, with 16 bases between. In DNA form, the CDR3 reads TGTGCCGCATCAGGGGCTGATCACTATGGCTACACCTTC. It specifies CAASGADHYGYTF.

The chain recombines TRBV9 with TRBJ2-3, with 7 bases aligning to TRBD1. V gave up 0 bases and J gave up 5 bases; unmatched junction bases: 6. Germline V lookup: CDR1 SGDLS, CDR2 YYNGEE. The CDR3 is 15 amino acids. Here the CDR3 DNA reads TGTGCCAGCAGCGTAGACCCAGGGGGTCGAGATACGCAGTATTTT. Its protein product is CASSVDPGGRDTQYF.

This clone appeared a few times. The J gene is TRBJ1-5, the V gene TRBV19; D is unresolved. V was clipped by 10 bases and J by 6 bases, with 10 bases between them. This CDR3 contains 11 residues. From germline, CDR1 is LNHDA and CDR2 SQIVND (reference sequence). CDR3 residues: CATMTSQPQHF. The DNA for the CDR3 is TGTGCCACCATGACAAGTCAGCCCCAGCATTTT. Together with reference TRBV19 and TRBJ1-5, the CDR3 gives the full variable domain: DGGITQSPKYLFRKEGQNVTLSCEQNLNHDAMYWYRQDPGQGLRLIYYSQIVNDFQKGDIAEGYSVSREKKESFPLTVTSAQKNPTAFYLCATMTSQPQHFGDGTRLSIL.

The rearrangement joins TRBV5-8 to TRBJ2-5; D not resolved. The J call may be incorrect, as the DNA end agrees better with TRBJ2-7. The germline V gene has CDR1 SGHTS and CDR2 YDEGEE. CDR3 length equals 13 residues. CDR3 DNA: TGTGCCAGCAGCTTGTCAATCACCTACGAGCAGTACTTC. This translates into CASSLSITYEQYF.

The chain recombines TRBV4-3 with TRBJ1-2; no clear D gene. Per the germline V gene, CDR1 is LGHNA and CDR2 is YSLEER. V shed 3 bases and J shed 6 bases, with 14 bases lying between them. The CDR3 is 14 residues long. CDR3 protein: CASSHPGERDGYTF. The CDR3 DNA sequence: TGCGCCAGCAGCCACCCCGGGGAGAGGGATGGCTACACCTTC.

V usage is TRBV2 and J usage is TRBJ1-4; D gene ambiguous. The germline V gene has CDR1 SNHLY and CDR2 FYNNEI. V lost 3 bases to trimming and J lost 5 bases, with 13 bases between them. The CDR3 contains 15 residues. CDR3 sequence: CASSETGSMNEKLFF. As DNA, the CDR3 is TGTGCCAGCAGTGAGACGGGTTCTATGAATGAAAAACTGTTTTTT. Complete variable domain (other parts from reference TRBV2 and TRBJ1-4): EPEVTQTPSHQVTQMGQEVILRCVPISNHLYFYWYRQILGQKVEFLVSFYNNEISEKSEIFDDQFSVERPDGSNFTLKIRSTKLEDSAMYFCASSETGSMNEKLFFGSGTQLSVL.

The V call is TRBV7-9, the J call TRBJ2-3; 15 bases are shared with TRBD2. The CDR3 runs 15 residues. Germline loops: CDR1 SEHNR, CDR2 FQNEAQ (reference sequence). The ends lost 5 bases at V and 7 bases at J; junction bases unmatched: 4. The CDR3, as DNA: TGTGCCAGCAGCCTAGGGACTAGCGGGGGGAATACGCAGTATTTT. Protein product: CASSLGTSGGNTQYF.

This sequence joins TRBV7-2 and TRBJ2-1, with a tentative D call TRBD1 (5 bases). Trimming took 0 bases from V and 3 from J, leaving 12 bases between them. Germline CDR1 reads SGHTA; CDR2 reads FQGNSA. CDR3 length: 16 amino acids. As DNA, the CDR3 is TGTGCCAGCAGCTTAGCGGGCAGGGCCCTCTACAATGAGCAGTTCTTC. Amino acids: CASSLAGRALYNEQFF.

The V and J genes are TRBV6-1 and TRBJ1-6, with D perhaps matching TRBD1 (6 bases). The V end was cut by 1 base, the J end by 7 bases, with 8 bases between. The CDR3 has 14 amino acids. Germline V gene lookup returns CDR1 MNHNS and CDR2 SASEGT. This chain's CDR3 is CASSEGTENSPLHF. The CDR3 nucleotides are TGTGCCAGCAGTGAAGGGACAGAAAATTCACCCCTCCACTTT.

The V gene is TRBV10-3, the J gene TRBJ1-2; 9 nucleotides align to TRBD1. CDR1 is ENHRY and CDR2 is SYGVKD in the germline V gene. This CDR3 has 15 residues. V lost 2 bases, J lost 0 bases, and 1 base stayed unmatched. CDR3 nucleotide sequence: TGTGCCATCAGTGAGGACAGGGGGACTAACTATGGCTACACCTTC. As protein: CAISEDRGTNYGYTF.

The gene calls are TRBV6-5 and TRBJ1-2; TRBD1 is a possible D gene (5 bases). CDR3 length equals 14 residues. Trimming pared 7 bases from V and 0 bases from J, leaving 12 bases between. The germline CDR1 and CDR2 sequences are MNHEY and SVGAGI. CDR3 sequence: CASKPDSSNYGYTF. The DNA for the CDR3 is TGTGCCAGCAAACCCGACAGCTCTAACTATGGCTACACCTTC.

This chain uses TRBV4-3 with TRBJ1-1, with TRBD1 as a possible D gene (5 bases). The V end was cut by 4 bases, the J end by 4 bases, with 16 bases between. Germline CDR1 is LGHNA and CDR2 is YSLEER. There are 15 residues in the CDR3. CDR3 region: CASSPFGAGGTEAFF. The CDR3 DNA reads TGCGCCAGCAGCCCCTTTGGGGCCGGGGGCACTGAAGCTTTCTTT.

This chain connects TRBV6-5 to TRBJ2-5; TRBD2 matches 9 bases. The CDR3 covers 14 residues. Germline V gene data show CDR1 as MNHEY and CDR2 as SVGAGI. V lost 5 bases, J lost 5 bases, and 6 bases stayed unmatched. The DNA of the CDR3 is TGTGCCAGCAGTGCGAGCGGGAGGCGGGAGACCCAGTACTTC. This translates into CASSASGRRETQYF.

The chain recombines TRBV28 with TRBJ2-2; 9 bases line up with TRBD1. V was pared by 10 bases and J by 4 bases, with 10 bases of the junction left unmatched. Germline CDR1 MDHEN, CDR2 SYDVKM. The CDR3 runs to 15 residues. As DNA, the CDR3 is TGTGCCATCGGAGGACAGGGGTCGGGCACCGGGGAGCTGTTTTTT. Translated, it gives CAIGGQGSGTGELFF.

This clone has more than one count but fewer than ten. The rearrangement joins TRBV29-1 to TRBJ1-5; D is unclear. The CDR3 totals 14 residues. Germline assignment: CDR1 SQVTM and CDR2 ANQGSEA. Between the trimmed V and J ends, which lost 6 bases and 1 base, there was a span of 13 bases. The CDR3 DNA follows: TGCAGCGTAGCAGACGGGGAAAGCAATCAGCCCCAGCATTTT. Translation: CSVADGESNQPQHF.

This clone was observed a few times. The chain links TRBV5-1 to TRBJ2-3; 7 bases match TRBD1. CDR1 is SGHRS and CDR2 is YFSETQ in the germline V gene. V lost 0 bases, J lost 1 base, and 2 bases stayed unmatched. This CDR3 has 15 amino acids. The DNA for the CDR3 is TGCGCCAGCAGCTTGGGGGGACAGCGCACAGATACGCAGTATTTT. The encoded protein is CASSLGGQRTDTQYF.

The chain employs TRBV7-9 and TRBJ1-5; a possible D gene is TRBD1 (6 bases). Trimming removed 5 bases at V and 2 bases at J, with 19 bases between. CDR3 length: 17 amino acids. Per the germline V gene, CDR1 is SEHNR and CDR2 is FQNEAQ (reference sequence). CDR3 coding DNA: TGTGCCAGCAGCGAAGATTCGACAGGAATCGGCAATCAGCCCCAGCATTTT. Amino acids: CASSEDSTGIGNQPQHF.

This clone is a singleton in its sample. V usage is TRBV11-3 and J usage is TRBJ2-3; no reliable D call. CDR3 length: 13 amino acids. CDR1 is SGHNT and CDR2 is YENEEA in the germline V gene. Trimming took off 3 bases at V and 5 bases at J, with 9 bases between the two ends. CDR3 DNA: TGTGCCAGCAGCTTCCGAGGTGGAGATACGCAGTATTTT. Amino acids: CASSFRGGDTQYF. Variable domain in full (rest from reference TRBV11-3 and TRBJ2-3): EAGVVQSPRYKIIEKKQPVAFWCNPISGHNTLYWYLQNLGQGPELLIRYENEEAVDDSQLPKDRFSAERLKGVDSTLKIQPAELGDSAVYLCASSFRGGDTQYFGPGTRLTVL.

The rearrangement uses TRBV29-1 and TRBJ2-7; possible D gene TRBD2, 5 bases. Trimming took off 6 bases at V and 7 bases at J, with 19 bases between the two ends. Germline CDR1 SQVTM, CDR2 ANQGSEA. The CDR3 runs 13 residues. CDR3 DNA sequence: TGCAGCGTAAAGCGGACTGATCTACGGGAGCAGTACTTC. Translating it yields CSVKRTDLREQYF.

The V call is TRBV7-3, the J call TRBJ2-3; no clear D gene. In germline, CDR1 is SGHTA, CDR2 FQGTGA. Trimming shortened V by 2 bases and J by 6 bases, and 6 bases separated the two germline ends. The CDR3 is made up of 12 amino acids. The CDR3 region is CASSLAADTQYF. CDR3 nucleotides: TGTGCCAGCAGCTTAGCGGCCGATACGCAGTATTTT.